Shown below are 12 T cell receptor beta chains from a single sample sequenced in a study of blood T cell repertoires in COVID-19. Clones were read by immunoSEQ multiplex PCR, and TCRdb kept only the in-frame ones, dropping some. The table records around 340,000 clones, 88% of them present only once. Sequenced: PBMCs or T cells enriched from blood (not recorded which). The receptors stem from a young woman who had been exposed to COVID-19.

The gene calls are TRBV20-1 and TRBJ1-2, with D perhaps TRBD1 (5 bases). The V end was cut by 3 bases, the J end by 6 bases, with 11 bases between. The CDR3 loop spans 12 amino acids. Per the germline V gene, CDR1 is DFQATT and CDR2 is SNEGSKA (reference sequence). CDR3 sequence (DNA): TGCAGTGCTAGTGGCAGGGTAGATGGCTACACCTTC. It yields the protein CSASGRVDGYTF.

This clone was recorded once. The chain carries TRBV20-1 and TRBJ2-7; unclear D gene. This CDR3 has 15 residues. Trimming removed 3 bases at V and 0 bases at J, with 15 bases between. Germline CDR1 DFQATT, CDR2 SNEGSKA (reference sequence). In nucleotides, the CDR3 is TGCAGTGCTAGTCCGACCACAGCCTACTCCTACGAGCAGTACTTC. It codes for CSASPTTAYSYEQYF.

The chain couples TRBV27 to TRBJ2-1, with 10 bases matching TRBD2. The CDR3 length is 15 residues. V shed 5 bases, J shed 3 bases, and the junction held 4 bases outside the gene matches. CDR1 is MNHEY, CDR2 SMNVEV, per germline (reference sequence). In nucleotides, the CDR3 is TGTGCCAGCAGTACTAGCGGGGAGATCTACAATGAGCAGTTCTTC. Its translation: CASSTSGEIYNEQFF.

This clone appeared a single time. This chain links TRBV7-9 with TRBJ1-2; TRBD1 matches at 9 bases. In germline, CDR1 is SEHNR, CDR2 FQNEAQ (reference sequence). V trimming: 2 bases; J trimming: 7 bases; junction bases outside the gene matches: 5. There are 14 residues in the CDR3. CDR3 amino acids: CASSLRGQGTGYTF. CDR3 nucleotide sequence: TGTGCCAGCAGCTTACGTGGACAGGGGACTGGCTACACCTTC.

To note about this clone: One junction end disagrees with the germline gene, perhaps due to a read error. As DNA, the CDR3 is TGTGCCAGCAGCGTAGCGGGAGTCTGGTACGAGCAGTACTTC. Translation: CASSVAGVWYEQYF. The chain has TRBV7-9 and TRBJ2-7; 9 bases are a match to TRBD2. This CDR3 is 14 amino acids long. Germline-derived CDR1 and CDR2 are SEHNR and FQNEAQ (reference sequence).

The genes are TRBV2 and TRBJ1-4; 9 bases line up with TRBD1. In germline, CDR1 is SNHLY, CDR2 FYNNEI. The CDR3 has 15 amino acids. J was trimmed by 3 bases and V by 3 bases; bases with no gene match: 2. This CDR3 reads CASSETGGPNEKLFF. The CDR3 DNA reads as TGTGCCAGCAGTGAGACAGGGGGGCCTAATGAAAAACTGTTTTTT. Looking up the rest from reference TRBV2 and TRBJ1-4 gives the full variable domain: EPEVTQTPSHQVTQMGQEVILRCVPISNHLYFYWYRQILGQKVEFLVSFYNNEISEKSEIFDDQFSVERPDGSNFTLKIRSTKLEDSAMYFCASSETGGPNEKLFFGSGTQLSVL.

The J gene is TRBJ2-5, the V gene TRBV2; D unclear. The germline gives CDR1 SNHLY, CDR2 FYNNEI. The germline V and J ends were trimmed by 4 bases and 9 bases, with 12 bases remaining between them. The CDR3 runs to 12 residues. CDR3 amino acids: CASSGQVGSQYF. CDR3 nucleotides: TGTGCCAGCAGTGGGCAGGTCGGTTCCCAGTACTTC. Complete variable domain (other parts from reference TRBV2 and TRBJ2-5): EPEVTQTPSHQVTQMGQEVILRCVPISNHLYFYWYRQILGQKVEFLVSFYNNEISEKSEIFDDQFSVERPDGSNFTLKIRSTKLEDSAMYFCASSGQVGSQYFGPGTRLLVL.

The J gene is TRBJ2-7, the V gene TRBV10-3; a weak D match, TRBD1 (5 bases). The V end was cut by 4 bases, the J end by 1 base, with 17 bases between. The CDR3 covers 16 residues. Germline V gives CDR1 ENHRY, CDR2 SYGVKD. The CDR3 DNA reads TGTGCCATCAGTGTGGGCCAGGGCGGTTGGTCCTACGAGCAGTACTTC. Encoded protein: CAISVGQGGWSYEQYF.

The chain couples TRBV10-3 to TRBJ2-7; tentatively, D is TRBD1 (6 bases). V gave up 4 bases and J gave up 3 bases, with 13 bases separating them. This CDR3 contains 14 residues. From germline, CDR1 is ENHRY and CDR2 SYGVKD. The CDR3 protein is CAISGTENFYEQYF. As DNA, the CDR3 is TGTGCCATCAGTGGGACAGAAAACTTCTACGAGCAGTACTTC.

This rearrangement joins TRBV5-1 to TRBJ2-3, with D possibly matching TRBD1 (6 bases). V dropped 2 bases and J dropped 0 bases, with 7 bases sitting between them. Germline loops: CDR1 SGHRS, CDR2 YFSETQ. This CDR3 contains 14 residues. The CDR3 nucleotides are TGCGCCAGCAGCTTTAGGGGGAGCACAGATACGCAGTATTTT. Protein sequence: CASSFRGSTDTQYF.

The chain has TRBV19 and TRBJ1-2, with 8 bases that match TRBD1. CDR1 and CDR2 from the germline V gene are LNHDA and SQIVND (reference sequence). This CDR3 spans 17 amino acids. Germline trimming cut 5 bases from V and 2 bases from J; bases unmatched to any gene: 13. The CDR3 loop reads CASSQAGQGRKNYGYTF. Written as DNA, the CDR3 is TGTGCCAGTAGTCAAGCAGGACAGGGTCGGAAGAACTATGGCTACACCTTC. Full variable domain (rest looked up from reference TRBV19 and TRBJ1-2): DGGITQSPKYLFRKEGQNVTLSCEQNLNHDAMYWYRQDPGQGLRLIYYSQIVNDFQKGDIAEGYSVSREKKESFPLTVTSAQKNPTAFYLCASSQAGQGRKNYGYTFGSGTRLTVV.

This chain uses TRBV19 with TRBJ1-1; TRBD1 matches 7 bases. Germline CDR1 LNHDA, CDR2 SQIVND (reference sequence). V lost 4 bases and J lost 6; bases outside the gene matches: 11. CDR3 length equals 15 residues. The CDR3 DNA reads TGTGCCAGTAGTAGACCCGACAGGGAGGTCGCTGAAGCTTTCTTT. This encodes CASSRPDREVAEAFF.